This entry lists 12 T cell receptor beta chains sequenced from one sample in a study of T cell changes during pregnancy in multiple sclerosis. The repertoire was sequenced with immunoSEQ multiplex PCR; TCRdb's copy has only in-frame clones and lacks some. In the table there are more than 65,000 clones, nearly 95% of which are singletons. The input for sequencing was peripheral blood, taken in the second trimester of pregnancy. The receptors originated from a female donor with multiple sclerosis, enrolled in a pregnancy study.

The V and J genes are TRBV5-5 and TRBJ1-1, with 7 nucleotides matching TRBD1. Germline CDR1 is SGHKS and CDR2 is YYEKEE (reference sequence). Trimming at V came to 4 bases and at J to 7 bases, leaving 4 bases not matched to a gene. The CDR3 contains 12 residues. CDR3 protein: CASSTGTDEAFF. The CDR3 DNA reads as TGTGCCAGCAGCACCGGGACAGATGAAGCTTTCTTT.

The chain employs TRBV27 and TRBJ2-1, with 10 positions matching TRBD2. V dropped 5 bases and J dropped 4; count of bases not matched to a gene: 2. This CDR3 has 14 amino acids. CDR1 is MNHEY, CDR2 SMNVEV, per germline (reference sequence). The CDR3 nucleotides read TGTGCCAGCAGTCTAGCGGGAGTGTACAATGAGCAGTTCTTC. Residues: CASSLAGVYNEQFF.

V usage is TRBV20-1 and J usage is TRBJ1-5; D is ambiguous. This CDR3 has 11 residues. Germline values: CDR1 DFQATT, CDR2 SNEGSKA (reference sequence). V gave up 4 bases and J gave up 8 bases, with 9 bases separating them. The CDR3 DNA follows: TGCAGTGCTACGGGAGAAGAGCCCCAGCATTTT. Translating gives CSATGEEPQHF.

This clone was observed a handful of times. The chain links TRBV11-1 to TRBJ1-4; 8 bases agree with TRBD1. Germline V gives CDR1 SGHAT, CDR2 FQDESV (reference sequence). Trimming cost V 4 bases and J 7 bases; bases outside gene matches: 5. The CDR3 sequence is 14 residues long. The CDR3 sequence: CASSSGTGGEKLFF. In DNA form, the CDR3 reads TGTGCCAGCAGCTCGGGGACAGGCGGTGAAAAACTGTTTTTT.

The genes are TRBV19 and TRBJ2-3; 11 bases are a match to TRBD2. The CDR3 consists of 17 residues. J lost 0 bases, V lost 5 bases, and 7 bases had no gene match. CDR1 and CDR2 (germline): LNHDA, SQIVND (reference sequence). CDR3 loop: CASSSGTSGSSTDTQYF. CDR3 nucleotides: TGTGCCAGTAGTTCCGGGACTAGCGGCTCTAGCACAGATACGCAGTATTTT.

J is TRBJ2-5 and V is TRBV7-2, with 9 bases identical to TRBD2. V shed 3 bases and J 3 bases; nucleotides not matched to a gene: 2. The CDR3 length is 14 residues. From germline, CDR1 is SGHTA and CDR2 FQGNSA. The DNA for the CDR3 is TGTGCCAGCAGCTTGGGACTAGCAGAAGAGACCCAGTACTTC. This translates into CASSLGLAEETQYF.

The chain recombines TRBV18 with TRBJ2-5; 10 bases are shared with TRBD1. Per the germline V gene, CDR1 is KGHSH and CDR2 is LQKENI. V trimming: 2 bases; J trimming: 5 bases; junction bases outside the gene matches: 5. This CDR3 region has 15 residues. CDR3 sequence: CASSPKRDRGETQYF. The CDR3 DNA reads TGTGCCAGCTCACCAAAGCGGGACAGGGGTGAGACCCAGTACTTC.

V gene TRBV7-9 combines with J gene TRBJ1-4; D gene unclear. V lost 1 base, J lost 5 bases, and 8 bases lay in between. Germline CDR1 SEHNR, CDR2 FQNEAQ (reference sequence). CDR3 length: 14 amino acids. Here the CDR3 reads CASSLVVSNEKLFF. In DNA form, the CDR3 reads TGTGCCAGCAGCTTAGTAGTTTCCAATGAAAAACTGTTTTTT. Supplemented by reference TRBV7-9 and TRBJ1-4, the full variable domain reads DTGVSQNPRHKITKRGQNVTFRCDPISEHNRLYWYRQTLGQGPEFLTYFQNEAQLEKSRLLSDRFSAERPKGSFSTLEIQRTEQGDSAMYLCASSLVVSNEKLFFGSGTQLSVL.

About this clone itself: Other DNA sequences within the sample encode an identical CDR3. The chain joins TRBV25-1 to TRBJ2-7, with 7 nucleotides matching TRBD1. The germline CDR1 and CDR2 sequences are MGHDK and SYGVNS. V dropped 3 bases and J dropped 5; count of bases not matched to a gene: 7. This CDR3 contains 14 residues. CDR3 residues: CASSDDDRDHEQYF. Written as DNA, the CDR3 is TGTGCCAGCAGTGACGATGACAGGGATCACGAGCAGTACTTC.

The gene calls are TRBV19 and TRBJ2-7, with D maybe TRBD1 (6 bases). CDR3 length: 15 residues. Germline-derived CDR1 and CDR2 are LNHDA and SQIVND (reference sequence). The V end lost 4 bases, the J end lost 4 bases, and 17 bases lay between the germline ends. CDR3 residues: CASSKLAGVEYEQYF. The CDR3 DNA reads TGTGCCAGTAGTAAGTTGGCAGGGGTTGAATACGAGCAGTACTTC.

This chain joins TRBV2 and TRBJ2-7; 8 bases match TRBD2. CDR3 length equals 15 residues. Germline V gives CDR1 SNHLY, CDR2 FYNNEI. With V trimmed by 3 bases and J by 4 bases, 8 bases remained unmatched. DNA of the CDR3: TGTGCCAGCAGTGATCGGGGTAGCGGGATATACGAGCAGTACTTC. Its protein is CASSDRGSGIYEQYF.

The CDR3 spells CASSLGWGENGYTF. In DNA, the CDR3 is TGTGCCAGCAGCTTGGGATGGGGCGAGAATGGCTACACCTTC. The gene calls are TRBV5-4 and TRBJ1-2, with D possibly matching TRBD1 (5 bases). Trimming cost V 0 bases and J 6 bases, with 12 bases left between them. CDR3 length: 14 amino acids. Per germline, CDR1 SGHNT and CDR2 YYREEE (reference sequence).